The next 27 T cell receptor beta chains were all read from a single sample in a study of cytomegalovirus exposure and HLA in healthy donors. The data were produced by immunoSEQ multiplex PCR, yet TCRdb's version contains in-frame clones alone and is incomplete. Among more than 250,000 clones listed, approximately 86% were seen once. What was sequenced was PBMCs. Receptor source: a woman aged 30 to 39 in good health and CMV-seropositive.

The chain joins TRBV7-9 to TRBJ1-2, with D possibly being TRBD1 (6 bases). Germline V lookup: CDR1 SEHNR, CDR2 FQNEAQ (reference sequence). The CDR3 is 17 amino acids. Trimming stripped 3 bases from V and 3 bases from J, with 20 bases between. The CDR3 reads CASSLRTAAPGDYGYTF. CDR3 bases: TGTGCCAGCAGCTTGCGGACAGCTGCTCCCGGGGACTATGGCTACACCTTC.

This clone was observed a single time. The chain couples TRBV28 to TRBJ2-7; D is uncertain. V lost 8 bases, J lost 6 bases, and 11 bases lay in between. From germline, CDR1 is MDHEN and CDR2 SYDVKM. The CDR3 runs 11 residues. The CDR3 DNA is TGTGCCAGCCAAAGTCGACGCGAGCAGTACTTC. Translating it yields CASQSRREQYF.

The chain joins TRBV7-8 to TRBJ2-3; 9 bases fit TRBD2. The CDR3 loop spans 15 amino acids. The junction had 4 bases not matched to a gene; V was cut back by 2 bases and J by 4 bases. The germline V gene has CDR1 SGHVS and CDR2 FQNEAQ. The CDR3: CASSLIQREADTQYF. The CDR3 DNA follows: TGTGCCAGCAGCTTAATCCAGCGGGAGGCAGATACGCAGTATTTT.

This clone has just one count. The chain is built from TRBV5-4 and TRBJ2-7; D ambiguous. Deletions cut 2 bases from V and 0 bases from J, with 9 bases between. Germline values: CDR1 SGHNT, CDR2 YYREEE (reference sequence). CDR3 length equals 14 residues. The chain's CDR3 is CASSFPGSSYEQYF. Written as DNA, the CDR3 is TGTGCCAGCAGCTTCCCAGGCAGCTCCTACGAGCAGTACTTC.

V gene TRBV7-9 combines with J gene TRBJ1-5; the D is unclear. CDR1 and CDR2 from the germline V gene are SEHNR and FQNEAQ (reference sequence). Trimming left V 5 bases short and J 6 bases short, with 14 bases between. The CDR3 consists of 14 residues. The CDR3 here is CASSRDRSGQPQHF. The DNA for the CDR3 is TGTGCCAGCAGCCGAGACCGCTCCGGTCAGCCCCAGCATTTT.

V usage is TRBV6-1 and J usage is TRBJ1-2, with 7 bases that match TRBD1. This CDR3 has 13 amino acids. Per the germline V gene, CDR1 is MNHNS and CDR2 is SASEGT. The J segment lost 4 bases and the V segment lost 7 bases, leaving 6 bases of the junction unmatched. The CDR3 nucleotides read TGTGCCAGCACAGACAGGGAGACCTATGGCTACACCTTC. This translates into CASTDRETYGYTF.

The count of this clone is one. The V call is TRBV5-4, the J call TRBJ2-1, with D perhaps TRBD1 (5 bases). CDR3 length equals 19 residues. Germline loops: CDR1 SGHNT, CDR2 YYREEE (reference sequence). Deletions cut 1 base from V and 0 bases from J, with 20 bases between. The DNA for the CDR3 is TGTGCCAGCAGCTTGTCCAGGGAAGGTATTGAGAGCTCCTACAATGAGCAGTTCTTC. Translation: CASSLSREGIESSYNEQFF.

The gene calls are TRBV9 and TRBJ2-2; maybe TRBD1 (5 bases). The CDR3 is 14 residues long. V dropped 3 bases and J dropped 1 base, with 7 bases sitting between them. The V gene's germline CDR1 is SGDLS and CDR2 YYNGEE. The CDR3 coding sequence is TGTGCCAGCAGCGAAGGACAGAACACCGGGGAGCTGTTTTTT. This sequence encodes CASSEGQNTGELFF.

The chain recombines TRBV9 with TRBJ2-7; D is tentatively TRBD1 or TRBD2 (5 bases each). Germline lookup yields CDR1 SGDLS and CDR2 YYNGEE. V was shortened by 6 bases and J by 4 bases, with 17 bases between the two germline ends. CDR3 length: 14 residues. The CDR3 DNA reads TGTGCCAGCAACTCGGGAAGGGGTGGGTACGAGCAGTACTTC. Amino acids: CASNSGRGGYEQYF.

The chain is built from TRBV28 and TRBJ2-7; TRBD2 matches 7 bases. The CDR3 has 12 residues. J was trimmed by 7 bases and V by 7 bases; bases with no gene match: 7. Germline CDR1 reads MDHEN; CDR2 reads SYDVKM. CDR3: CASTAGYSEQYF. CDR3 DNA sequence: TGTGCCAGCACAGCGGGGTATTCGGAGCAGTACTTC.

This clone has a single count. This chain connects TRBV5-6 to TRBJ1-1; tentatively, D is TRBD1 (5 bases). CDR1 and CDR2 from the germline V gene are SGHDT and YYEEEE. This CDR3 comprises 15 residues. Trimming took off 4 bases at V and 0 bases at J, with 13 bases between the two ends. CDR3 loop: CASSPLTGLNTEAFF. For the CDR3, the DNA is TGTGCCAGCAGCCCCCTAACGGGGCTGAACACTGAAGCTTTCTTT.

A single count supports this clone. The chain combines TRBV5-1 with TRBJ2-1; maybe TRBD1 (5 bases). The CDR3 spans 14 residues. V was shortened by 0 bases and J by 6 bases, with 10 bases between the two germline ends. Germline lookup yields CDR1 SGHRS and CDR2 YFSETQ. Here the CDR3 reads CASSLDQGGNEQFF. The CDR3, as DNA: TGCGCCAGCAGCTTGGATCAGGGTGGCAATGAGCAGTTCTTC.

The chain couples TRBV6-1 to TRBJ1-3, with D uncertain. V was pared by 1 base and J by 1 base, with 14 bases between. Per the germline V gene, CDR1 is MNHNS and CDR2 is SASEGT. The CDR3 has 17 amino acids. Here the CDR3 reads CASSEVGVRSSGNTIYF. In DNA, the CDR3 is TGTGCCAGCAGTGAAGTTGGTGTCAGGTCGTCTGGAAACACCATATATTTT.

The V gene is TRBV19, the J gene TRBJ2-7, with no clear D. This CDR3 spans 15 amino acids. Trimming cost V 1 base and J 5 bases, with 15 bases left between them. Germline values: CDR1 LNHDA, CDR2 SQIVND (reference sequence). The DNA for the CDR3 is TGTGCCAGTAGTATAGCTGCCAGTCCCCCGAACGAGCAGTACTTC. It yields the protein CASSIAASPPNEQYF.

The chain couples TRBV27 to TRBJ1-2; D possibly corresponds to TRBD1 (6 bases). With 0 bases removed from V and 7 bases from J, the gap between germline ends came to 15 bases. CDR1 and CDR2 from the germline V gene are MNHEY and SMNVEV (reference sequence). This CDR3 has 15 amino acids. As DNA, the CDR3 is TGTGCCAGCAGTTTATCGGACGGGGGCGGTGGTGGCTACACCTTC. Protein sequence: CASSLSDGGGGGYTF.

The V call is TRBV15, the J call TRBJ1-1; tentative D call: TRBD1 (5 bases). V was trimmed by 1 base and J by 1 base, leaving 19 bases between them. The CDR3 extends over 18 amino acids. The germline CDR1 and CDR2 sequences are LNHNV and YYDKDF (reference sequence). The CDR3 is CATSRGPGIGAGNTEAFF. Here the CDR3 DNA reads TGTGCCACCAGCAGAGGTCCAGGGATAGGGGCGGGGAACACTGAAGCTTTCTTT.

V is TRBV9 and J is TRBJ2-1, with 7 bases matching TRBD2. The CDR3 loop spans 15 amino acids. Per the germline V gene, CDR1 is SGDLS and CDR2 is YYNGEE. The V gene end was trimmed by 4 bases and the J gene end by 4 bases; junction bases not matched to a gene: 8. CDR3 in DNA: TGTGCCAGCAGCCTTCGCAGCGGGGAATACAATGAGCAGTTCTTC. Protein sequence: CASSLRSGEYNEQFF.

CDR3 loop: CASSTVANNQPQHF. CDR3 coding DNA: TGTGCCAGCAGTACTGTAGCCAACAATCAGCCCCAGCATTTT. The rearrangement uses TRBV28 and TRBJ1-5; no reliable D call. Germline lookup yields CDR1 MDHEN and CDR2 SYDVKM. This CDR3 has 14 residues. V lost 5 bases to trimming and J lost 3 bases, with 11 bases between them.

The chain links TRBV29-1 to TRBJ1-1; 11 bases fit TRBD1. From germline, CDR1 is SQVTM and CDR2 ANQGSEA. The length of the CDR3 is 12 residues. V trimming: 7 bases; J trimming: 5 bases; junction bases outside the gene matches: 3. CDR3 sequence: CSAGQGATEAFF. DNA for the CDR3: TGCAGCGCCGGACAGGGGGCGACTGAAGCTTTCTTT.

The chain recombines TRBV6-5 with TRBJ1-2; 8 nucleotides line up with TRBD1. Trimming removed 1 base from V and 4 bases from J; junction bases left unmatched: 8. CDR1 MNHEY and CDR2 SVGAGI come from the germline V gene. This CDR3 spans 16 amino acids. The CDR3 loop reads CASSYFGQGKVYGYTF. CDR3 nucleotides: TGTGCCAGCAGTTACTTTGGACAGGGTAAAGTCTATGGCTACACCTTC.

The V gene is TRBV4-1, the J gene TRBJ2-7; D remains ambiguous. Trimming took off 0 bases at V and 2 bases at J, with 8 bases between the two ends. CDR1 and CDR2 (germline): MGHRA, YSYEKL. The CDR3 extends over 14 amino acids. CDR3 region: CASSQDDTPYEQYF. In nucleotides, the CDR3 is TGCGCCAGCAGCCAAGATGACACCCCCTACGAGCAGTACTTC.

As regards this clone: One end of the junction does not line up with germline, which may come from a read error. The CDR3 protein is CASSLTLAVYDEQFF. The CDR3 DNA sequence: TGTGCCAGCAGCCTAACCCTTGCCGTCTACGATGAGCAGTTCTTC. This chain connects TRBV7-3 to TRBJ2-1; the D is unclear. The CDR3 is 15 residues long. Germline CDR1 SGHTA, CDR2 FQGTGA.

The chain uses TRBV7-3 and TRBJ2-3; D uncertain. Trimming shortened V by 1 base and J by 4 bases, and 6 bases separated the two germline ends. Per the germline V gene, CDR1 is SGHTA and CDR2 is FQGTGA. CDR3 size: 13 residues. DNA of the CDR3: TGTGCCAGCAGCTTAAATAGTCCAGATACGCAGTATTTT. Translation: CASSLNSPDTQYF.

The chain joins TRBV5-4 to TRBJ2-4; D uncertain. Trimming shortened V by 2 bases and J by 13 bases, and 19 bases separated the two germline ends. CDR1 and CDR2 from the germline V gene are SGHNT and YYREEE (reference sequence). CDR3 length: 14 amino acids. This chain's CDR3 is CASSFETPETTQYF. CDR3 DNA sequence: TGTGCCAGCAGCTTCGAAACACCAGAGACCACCCAGTACTTC.

The chain recombines TRBV30 with TRBJ1-4; no clear D gene. The CDR3 is 13 amino acids. V lost 2 bases to trimming and J lost 4 bases, with 8 bases between them. Germline lookup yields CDR1 GTSNPN and CDR2 SVGIG (reference sequence). The DNA for the CDR3 is TGTGCCTGGAGTCCGCGATATAATGAAAAACTGTTTTTT. It codes for CAWSPRYNEKLFF.

The gene calls are TRBV7-6 and TRBJ1-2; possibly TRBD1 for D (5 bases). Trimming stripped 6 bases from V and 3 bases from J, with 17 bases between. The CDR3 runs to 15 residues. The V gene's germline CDR1 is SGHVS and CDR2 FNYEAQ. Here the CDR3 reads CASSHLPGNYYGYTF. The CDR3 DNA reads TGTGCCAGCAGTCACCTACCAGGGAACTACTATGGCTACACCTTC.

The chain is built from TRBV28 and TRBJ2-1; the match to TRBD2 covers 8 bases. Germline V gene lookup returns CDR1 MDHEN and CDR2 SYDVKM. Trimming removed 7 bases from V and 2 bases from J; junction bases left unmatched: 7. The CDR3 consists of 15 residues. The CDR3 is CASKVSGVAYNEQFF. The CDR3 DNA follows: TGTGCCAGCAAAGTTAGCGGGGTAGCCTACAATGAGCAGTTCTTC.